Included here is one TCR beta chain sequence, with context. Its antigen is unknown. The data were taken from a study of identical twins. Overall study findings and caveats: In cord blood, abundant beta clonotypes had fewer insertions; memory showed no trend.

Germline assignment: CDR1 KGHDR and CDR2 SFDVKD. V gave up 3 bases and J gave up 7 bases; unmatched junction bases: 7. CDR3 length equals 15 residues. Template switching (which added a universal primer site) was used, and cDNA carried unique molecular identifiers. MiXCR, run by TCRdb on the 5' RACE reads, gives a single entry per CDR3 protein. This sample yields about 390,000 distinct CDR3 sequences, of which about 9% are seen a single time; about 8.1% belongs to the top ten. This clonotype originated in a woman aged 45-65 years in good health. The sample was naive T cells sorted from blood. The chain joins TRBV24-1 to TRBJ2-1; 8 positions agree with TRBD2. The CDR3 spells CATSDGVAGRNEQFF. For the CDR3, the DNA is TGTGCCACCAGTGATGGGGTAGCGGGGAGGAATGAGCAGTTCTTC.